This T cell receptor (beta chain) was obtained from a study of cytomegalovirus exposure and HLA in healthy donors. V lost 3 bases, J lost 5 bases, and 7 bases lay in between. There are 12 residues in the CDR3. CDR1 and CDR2 from the germline V gene are ENHRY and SYGVKD. The primer mix had 60 Vbeta and 13 Jbeta primers. Clones were read by immunoSEQ multiplex PCR, and TCRdb kept only the in-frame ones, dropping some. The table has 95,000 to 150,000 clones, less than 80% seen once. The TCR originated in a man between 45 and 60 years old in good health and CMV-seronegative. The chain has TRBV10-3 and TRBJ2-5; possibly TRBD2 for D (5 bases). Sequencing was done on a sample of PBMCs. The DNA for the CDR3 is TGTGCCATCAGTGAACGCGGGGAGACCCAGTACTTC. Residues: CAISERGETQYF.